Sequencing of this T cell receptor beta chain was carried out in a study of beta chain features in type 1 diabetes. Trimming took 1 base from V and 3 from J; bases not matched to a gene: 0. CDR1 and CDR2 (germline): SEHNR, FQNEAQ (reference sequence). The CDR3 is made up of 14 amino acids. All of the isolated RNA was reverse transcribed, so expressed TCRB transcripts were sequenced. TCRdb's copy holds only in-frame clones and misses some; the assay was immunoSEQ multiplex PCR. This table holds some 270,000 clones, around 7.3% found once. The rearrangement links TRBV7-9 to TRBJ1-2; TRBD1 matches at 9 bases. This sequence originates from a woman under 30 in good health. Sequenced input: central memory CD4+ T cells from blood. This chain's CDR3 is CASSLGTGDYGYTF. CDR3 nucleotides: TGTGCCAGCAGCTTAGGGACAGGGGACTATGGCTACACCTTC.